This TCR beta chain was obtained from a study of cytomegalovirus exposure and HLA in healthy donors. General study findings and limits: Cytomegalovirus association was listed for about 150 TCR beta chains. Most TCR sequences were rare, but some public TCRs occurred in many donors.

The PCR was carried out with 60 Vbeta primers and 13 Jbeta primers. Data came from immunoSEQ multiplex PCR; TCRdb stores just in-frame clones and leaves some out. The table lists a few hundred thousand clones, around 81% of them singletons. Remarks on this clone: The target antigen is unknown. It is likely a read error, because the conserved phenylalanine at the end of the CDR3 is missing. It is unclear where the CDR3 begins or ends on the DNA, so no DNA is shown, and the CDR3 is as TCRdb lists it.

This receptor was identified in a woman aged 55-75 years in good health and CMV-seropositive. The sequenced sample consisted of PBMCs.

This chain's CDR3 is CAWSVLGQEV. The chain is built from TRBV30 and TRBJ1-3; the table's TRBD1 call for D was not verified on the DNA. The CDR3 numbers 10 amino acids, ends counted. Germline V gives CDR1 GTSNPN, CDR2 SVGIG (reference sequence).